This entry lists 28 T cell receptor beta chains sequenced from one sample in a study of blood T cell repertoires in COVID-19. Repertoires were generated with immunoSEQ multiplex PCR, while TCRdb's copy carries only in-frame clones and drops some. Of fewer than 40,000 clones listed, over 65% are singletons. Material for sequencing was peripheral blood. The receptor source for this set is a man aged 55 to 69 with active COVID-19.

The genes are TRBV4-3 and TRBJ1-4, with a possible D match to TRBD1 (5 bases). The CDR3 runs to 15 residues. V lost 5 bases to trimming and J lost 3 bases, with 13 bases between them. The germline CDR1 and CDR2 sequences are LGHNA and YSLEER. The chain's CDR3 is CASSALGGANEKLFF. CDR3 DNA sequence: TGCGCCAGCAGCGCCCTGGGGGGGGCTAATGAAAAACTGTTTTTT.

The chain is built from TRBV10-2 and TRBJ2-2, with 11 bases that match TRBD2. CDR1 WSHSY and CDR2 SAAADI come from the germline V gene. Trimming at V came to 9 bases and at J to 7 bases, leaving 10 bases not matched to a gene. The CDR3 has 15 amino acids. Here the CDR3 reads CASGGSGGAFGELFF. The CDR3 coding sequence is TGCGCCAGTGGAGGTAGCGGGGGGGCCTTCGGGGAGCTGTTTTTT.

The V and J genes are TRBV28 and TRBJ2-7, with D possibly matching TRBD2 (6 bases). Germline V lookup: CDR1 MDHEN, CDR2 SYDVKM. The CDR3 totals 15 residues. V was trimmed by 5 bases and J by 3 bases, leaving 17 bases between them. CDR3 sequence (DNA): TGTGCCAGCAGTCCAGACTTGACTAGGGTCTACGAGCAGTACTTC. The encoded protein is CASSPDLTRVYEQYF.

This CDR3 is CASSLGGSGEKTQYF. In DNA, the CDR3 is TGCGCCAGCAGCTTGGGAGGTAGCGGGGAAAAGACCCAGTACTTC. The chain combines TRBV5-1 with TRBJ2-5; 8 bases fit TRBD2. V lost 0 bases and J lost 6; bases outside the gene matches: 7. Per germline, CDR1 SGHRS and CDR2 YFSETQ. The CDR3 is made up of 15 amino acids.

The gene calls are TRBV7-9 and TRBJ2-7; D is possibly TRBD1 (8 bases). The V end lost 5 bases, the J end lost 4 bases, and 18 bases lay between the germline ends. Looked up from germline, CDR1 is SEHNR and CDR2 is FQNEAQ (reference sequence). The CDR3 has 15 residues. The CDR3 loop is CASSGGQGLPYEQYF. In nucleotides, the CDR3 is TGTGCCAGCAGCGGCGGACAGGGACTACCGTACGAGCAGTACTTC.

The rearrangement links TRBV29-1 to TRBJ1-3; D is undetermined. This CDR3 has 11 amino acids. Trimming took 3 bases from V and 4 from J, leaving 4 bases between them. Germline CDR1 and CDR2: SQVTM and ANQGSEA. In nucleotides, the CDR3 is TGCAGCGTTGACAGGGGAAACACCATATATTTT. Its protein is CSVDRGNTIYF. The full variable domain, rest sourced from reference TRBV29-1 and TRBJ1-3, is SAVISQKPSRDICQRGTSLTIQCQVDSQVTMMFWYRQQPGQSLTLIATANQGSEATYESGFVIDKFPISRPNLTFSTLTVSNMSPEDSSIYLCSVDRGNTIYFGEGSWLTVV.

This sequence joins TRBV6-4 and TRBJ2-2; 7 nucleotides align to TRBD2. CDR1 and CDR2 from the germline V gene are MRHNA and SNTAGT. The length of the CDR3 is 16 residues. V shed 3 bases and J 4 bases; nucleotides not matched to a gene: 8. CDR3 protein: CASSDQWRGSTGELFF. The CDR3, as DNA: TGTGCCAGCAGTGATCAATGGCGGGGGAGCACCGGGGAGCTGTTTTTT.

The J gene is TRBJ2-3, the V gene TRBV10-3; a weak D match, TRBD2 (6 bases). The germline V and J ends were trimmed by 8 bases and 0 bases, with 9 bases remaining between them. In germline, CDR1 is ENHRY, CDR2 SYGVKD. CDR3 length: 13 residues. The CDR3 DNA follows: TGTGCCATCGGGGCGGGGAGCACAGATACGCAGTATTTT. The encoded protein is CAIGAGSTDTQYF.

The rearrangement uses TRBV10-1 and TRBJ2-7, with TRBD2 matching 7 bases. The V gene's germline CDR1 is WNHNN and CDR2 SYGVQD (reference sequence). The CDR3 sequence is 15 residues long. V was clipped by 2 bases and J by 11 bases; unmatched bases: 15. The CDR3 protein is CASSEVGGGKLLEYF. The CDR3 DNA reads TGCGCCAGCAGTGAGGTCGGGGGAGGGAAGCTACTGGAGTACTTC.

The chain is built from TRBV7-2 and TRBJ2-1, with TRBD1 as a possible D gene (5 bases). Trimming pared 0 bases from V and 4 bases from J, leaving 16 bases between. Germline V gene sequence: CDR1 SGHTA, CDR2 FQGNSA. The CDR3 has 17 amino acids. The DNA for the CDR3 is TGTGCCAGCAGCTTAGCTGCGACAGCGAAGGGGTACAATGAGCAGTTCTTC. This encodes CASSLAATAKGYNEQFF.

This clone was recorded once. Compared with germline, one end of the junction differs, possibly owing to a read error. The CDR3 loop is CASSLTGTITDTQYF. The CDR3 DNA reads TGTGCTAGCAGCTTAACCGGGACTATTACAGATACGCAGTATTTT. The chain carries TRBV7-7 and TRBJ2-3; TRBD2 matches 7 bases. Germline V CDR1 and CDR2: SSHAT, FNYEAQ (reference sequence). The CDR3 is made up of 15 amino acids.

The table lists this clone with a count of one. The chain recombines TRBV6-5 with TRBJ1-1; D gene unclear. The CDR3 loop spans 13 amino acids. Per the germline V gene, CDR1 is MNHEY and CDR2 is SVGAGI. The germline V and J ends were trimmed by 2 bases and 1 base, with 5 bases remaining between them. This CDR3 reads CASSYAGNTEAFF. In DNA form, the CDR3 reads TGTGCCAGCAGTTACGCAGGGAACACTGAAGCTTTCTTT.

The V gene is TRBV9, the J gene TRBJ1-5; D is possibly TRBD1 (5 bases). The CDR3 loop spans 14 amino acids. Trimming took 3 bases from V and 0 from J, leaving 7 bases between them. CDR1 is SGDLS and CDR2 is YYNGEE in the germline V gene. CDR3 DNA sequence: TGTGCCAGCAGCGGGCAGGGTAGCAATCAGCCCCAGCATTTT. Translating it yields CASSGQGSNQPQHF.

The genes are TRBV5-4 and TRBJ2-5, with 8 bases matching TRBD1. The V gene end was trimmed by 3 bases and the J gene end by 5 bases; junction bases not matched to a gene: 9. Germline CDR1 reads SGHNT; CDR2 reads YYREEE (reference sequence). The CDR3 has 15 residues. Here the CDR3 reads CASSSTSGGKETQYF. The DNA for the CDR3 is TGTGCCAGCAGCTCAACTTCAGGGGGCAAGGAGACCCAGTACTTC.

Comments on this clone: An end of the junction does not agree with germline; a read error may underlie this. The chain employs TRBV28 and TRBJ1-2; D uncertain. CDR1 and CDR2 (germline): MDHEN, SYDVKM. This CDR3 is built from 13 residues. Here the CDR3 reads CASSLSLVSGPYF. The CDR3 nucleotides are TGTGCCAGCAGTTTATCACTTGTATCTGGGCCATACTTC.

The chain combines TRBV12-3 or TRBV12-4 with TRBJ2-3; a possible D gene is TRBD2 (5 bases). CDR3 length: 13 residues. The V gene lost 2 bases and the J gene lost 5 bases, with 8 bases spanning the gap. The DNA for the CDR3 is TGTGCCAGCAGTTTAAGTGGGAGAGATACGCAGTATTTT. Its protein is CASSLSGRDTQYF.

The J gene is TRBJ2-5, the V gene TRBV4-3, with a weak D call TRBD1 (6 bases). V was trimmed by 3 bases and J by 5 bases, leaving 16 bases between them. This CDR3 has 15 residues. Per the germline V gene, CDR1 is LGHNA and CDR2 is YSLEER. CDR3 amino acids: CASSQSNRERETQYF. The DNA for the CDR3 is TGCGCCAGCAGCCAGTCCAACAGGGAGCGGGAGACCCAGTACTTC.

This clone was counted a single time. The chain uses TRBV7-2 and TRBJ2-3; possibly TRBD2 for D (6 bases). Per the germline V gene, CDR1 is SGHTA and CDR2 is FQGNSA. Trimming took off 1 base at V and 4 bases at J, with 15 bases between the two ends. The CDR3 has 16 amino acids. CDR3 nucleotides: TGTGCCAGCAGCTTAGGAGGCACATCGGGGGCAGATACGCAGTATTTT. It codes for CASSLGGTSGADTQYF.

V and J are TRBV7-8 and TRBJ2-7; TRBD1 matches at 7 bases. V gave up 4 bases and J gave up 2 bases; unmatched junction bases: 8. Germline CDR1 reads SGHVS; CDR2 reads FQNEAQ. The CDR3 has 15 amino acids. The CDR3 region is CASSSYTGTAYEQYF. The CDR3 region has the DNA TGTGCCAGCAGCTCATACACCGGGACAGCCTACGAGCAGTACTTC.

This clone was counted between two and nine times. V usage is TRBV2 and J usage is TRBJ1-1; D gene uncertain. CDR1 SNHLY and CDR2 FYNNEI come from the germline V gene. Trimming cost V 6 bases and J 1 base, with 9 bases left between them. CDR3 length equals 13 residues. The CDR3 spells CASSTLENTEAFF. The CDR3 DNA reads as TGTGCCAGCAGCACCTTAGAGAACACTGAAGCTTTCTTT.

The chain combines TRBV6-2 or TRBV6-3 with TRBJ2-3; D remains unclear. Trimming took off 2 bases at V and 2 bases at J, with 14 bases between the two ends. The CDR3 runs 16 residues. Germline CDR1 MNHEY, CDR2 SVGEGT. CDR3 bases: TGTGCCAGCAGTTACAAGGCAGGTGCCCCCACAGATACGCAGTATTTT. Encoded protein: CASSYKAGAPTDTQYF.

The sample holds a few counts of this clone. The rearrangement uses TRBV7-2 and TRBJ1-5; no firm D call. The length of the CDR3 is 15 residues. V was cut by 3 bases and J by 1 base, with 10 bases left in between. CDR1 and CDR2 (germline): SGHTA, FQGNSA. The CDR3 coding sequence is TGTGCCAGCAGCTTTCTGAGGAACAGCAATCAGCCCCAGCATTTT. This translates into CASSFLRNSNQPQHF.

This clone appeared once. J is TRBJ2-1 and V is TRBV5-1; D is undetermined. The CDR3 has 11 residues. V was trimmed by 7 bases and J by 5 bases, leaving 7 bases between them. CDR1 is SGHRS and CDR2 is YFSETQ in the germline V gene. CDR3 residues: CASRLDNEQFF. As DNA, the CDR3 is TGCGCCAGCCGACTGGACAATGAGCAGTTCTTC. The full variable domain, its missing parts supplied by reference TRBV5-1 and TRBJ2-1, is KAGVTQTPRYLIKTRGQQVTLSCSPISGHRSVSWYQQTPGQGLQFLFEYFSETQRNKGNFPGRFSGRQFSNSRSEMNVSTLELGDSALYLCASRLDNEQFFGPGTRLTVL.

This chain joins TRBV5-5 and TRBJ1-1; 11 bases map to TRBD1. V was clipped by 4 bases and J by 4 bases; unmatched bases: 3. Germline assignment: CDR1 SGHKS and CDR2 YYEKEE (reference sequence). The CDR3 is 14 amino acids. This CDR3 reads CASSPDRGRTEAFF. CDR3 nucleotides: TGTGCCAGCAGCCCGGACAGGGGGCGCACTGAAGCTTTCTTT. Drawing the rest from reference TRBV5-5 and TRBJ1-1, the complete variable domain is DAGVTQSPTHLIKTRGQQVTLRCSPISGHKSVSWYQQVLGQGPQFIFQYYEKEERGRGNFPDRFSARQFPNYSSELNVNALLLGDSALYLCASSPDRGRTEAFFGQGTRLTVV.

The chain joins TRBV4-3 to TRBJ2-1; TRBD2 agrees at 9 bases. J was trimmed by 1 base and V by 0 bases; bases with no gene match: 4. Germline-derived CDR1 and CDR2 are LGHNA and YSLEER. The CDR3 runs to 17 residues. The CDR3 DNA follows: TGCGCCAGCAGCCAAGAGGCGGGGGGGGTGTCCTACAATGAGCAGTTCTTC. Residues: CASSQEAGGVSYNEQFF.

The rearrangement joins TRBV7-2 to TRBJ1-5, with D hard to call. The germline V gene has CDR1 SGHTA and CDR2 FQGNSA. The V and J ends lost 7 bases and 7 bases respectively, with 11 bases between them. The CDR3 loop spans 12 amino acids. The CDR3 protein is CASTSGSQPQHF. The CDR3 bases are TGTGCCAGCACCAGCGGTAGCCAGCCCCAGCATTTT.

This sequence joins TRBV5-5 and TRBJ2-1, with D possibly being TRBD2 (5 bases). This CDR3 is 15 amino acids long. Germline V gives CDR1 SGHKS, CDR2 YYEKEE (reference sequence). With 4 bases removed from V and 1 base from J, the gap between germline ends came to 12 bases. The CDR3 nucleotides are TGTGCCAGCAGCCAAGACTACCCGTCCTACAATGAGCAGTTCTTC. Its translation: CASSQDYPSYNEQFF.

The V gene is TRBV30, the J gene TRBJ2-7, with TRBD1 matching 7 bases. CDR3 length equals 14 residues. Per germline, CDR1 GTSNPN and CDR2 SVGIG (reference sequence). The ends lost 6 bases at V and 6 bases at J; junction bases unmatched: 14. CDR3 residues: CACHTPGQPTEQYF. CDR3 DNA sequence: TGTGCCTGTCATACACCGGGACAGCCAACCGAGCAGTACTTC.